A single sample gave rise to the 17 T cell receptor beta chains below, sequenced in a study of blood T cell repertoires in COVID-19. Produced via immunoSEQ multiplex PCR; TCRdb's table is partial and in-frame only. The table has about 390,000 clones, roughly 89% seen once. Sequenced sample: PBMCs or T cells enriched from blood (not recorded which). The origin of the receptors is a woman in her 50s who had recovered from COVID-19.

The CDR3 region is CASTLGRGSSYNEQFF. The CDR3 DNA sequence: TGTGCCAGTACTCTCGGACGGGGTAGCTCCTACAATGAGCAGTTCTTC. This chain uses TRBV19 with TRBJ2-1; the D gene is possibly TRBD2 (5 bases). The CDR3 loop spans 16 amino acids. The germline V gene has CDR1 LNHDA and CDR2 SQIVND (reference sequence). Between the trimmed V and J ends, which lost 7 bases and 0 bases, there was a span of 16 bases. The entire variable domain, with the rest obtained from reference TRBV19 and TRBJ2-1, is as follows: DGGITQSPKYLFRKEGQNVTLSCEQNLNHDAMYWYRQDPGQGLRLIYYSQIVNDFQKGDIAEGYSVSREKKESFPLTVTSAQKNPTAFYLCASTLGRGSSYNEQFFGPGTRLTVL.

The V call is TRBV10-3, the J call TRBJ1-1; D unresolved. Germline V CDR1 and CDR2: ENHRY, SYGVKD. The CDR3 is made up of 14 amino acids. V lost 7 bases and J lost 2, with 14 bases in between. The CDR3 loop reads CAIKHDGGNTEAFF. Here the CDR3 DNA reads TGTGCCATCAAACACGACGGAGGAAACACTGAAGCTTTCTTT.

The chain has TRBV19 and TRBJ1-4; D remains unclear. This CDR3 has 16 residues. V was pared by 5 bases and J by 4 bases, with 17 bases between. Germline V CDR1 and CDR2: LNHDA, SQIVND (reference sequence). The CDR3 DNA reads TGTGCCAGTAGTTTATCGTTCCTGGCCGATAATGAAAAACTGTTTTTT. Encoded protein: CASSLSFLADNEKLFF.

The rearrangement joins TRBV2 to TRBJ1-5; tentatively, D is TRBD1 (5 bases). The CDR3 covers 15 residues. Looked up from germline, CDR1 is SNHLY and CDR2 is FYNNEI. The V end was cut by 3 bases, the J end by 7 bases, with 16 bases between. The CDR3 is CASSDGGARRQPQHF. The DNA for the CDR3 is TGTGCCAGCAGTGACGGAGGGGCGAGGCGGCAGCCCCAGCATTTT.

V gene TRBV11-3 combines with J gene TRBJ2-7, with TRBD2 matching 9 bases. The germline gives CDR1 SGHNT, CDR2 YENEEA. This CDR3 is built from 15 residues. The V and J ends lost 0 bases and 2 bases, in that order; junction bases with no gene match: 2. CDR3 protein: CASSLEASGAYEQYF. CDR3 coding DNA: TGTGCCAGCAGCTTAGAGGCTAGCGGGGCCTACGAGCAGTACTTC. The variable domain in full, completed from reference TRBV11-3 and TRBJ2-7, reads EAGVVQSPRYKIIEKKQPVAFWCNPISGHNTLYWYLQNLGQGPELLIRYENEEAVDDSQLPKDRFSAERLKGVDSTLKIQPAELGDSAVYLCASSLEASGAYEQYFGPGTRLTVT.

CDR3 nucleotides: TGTGCCAGCAGCCAAAACAGGGGGGGCACTGAAGCTTTCTTT. It yields the protein CASSQNRGGTEAFF. The chain links TRBV16 to TRBJ1-1; 8 bases match TRBD1. Trimming took 2 bases from V and 4 from J; bases not matched to a gene: 3. CDR1 and CDR2 from the germline V gene are KGHSY and FQNENV. The CDR3 totals 14 residues.

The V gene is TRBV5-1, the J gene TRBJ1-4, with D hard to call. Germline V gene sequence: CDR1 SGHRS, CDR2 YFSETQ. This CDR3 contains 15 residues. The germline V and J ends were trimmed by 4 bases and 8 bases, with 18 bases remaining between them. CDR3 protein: CASSLSGGSAEKLFF. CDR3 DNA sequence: TGCGCCAGCAGCCTGAGTGGCGGATCTGCGGAAAAACTGTTTTTT.

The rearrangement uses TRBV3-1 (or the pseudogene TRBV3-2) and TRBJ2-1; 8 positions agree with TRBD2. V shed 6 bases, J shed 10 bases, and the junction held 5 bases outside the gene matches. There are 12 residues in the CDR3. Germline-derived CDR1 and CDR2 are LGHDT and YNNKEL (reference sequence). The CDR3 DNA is TGTGCCAGCAGTCAAAGACTAGCGGAGCAGTTCTTC. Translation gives CASSQRLAEQFF.

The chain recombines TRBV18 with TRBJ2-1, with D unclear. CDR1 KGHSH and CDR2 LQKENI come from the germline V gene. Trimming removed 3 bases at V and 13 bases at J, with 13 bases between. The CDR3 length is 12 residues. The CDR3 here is CASSPTNMAQFF. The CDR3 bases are TGTGCCAGCTCACCCACCAACATGGCTCAGTTCTTC.

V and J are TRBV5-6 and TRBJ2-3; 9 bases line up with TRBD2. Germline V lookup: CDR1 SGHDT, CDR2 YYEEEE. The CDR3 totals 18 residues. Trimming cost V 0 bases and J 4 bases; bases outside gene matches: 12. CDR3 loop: CASSLDLAGSLGADTQYF. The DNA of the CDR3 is TGTGCCAGCAGCTTGGATCTAGCGGGGTCCCTTGGAGCAGATACGCAGTATTTT.

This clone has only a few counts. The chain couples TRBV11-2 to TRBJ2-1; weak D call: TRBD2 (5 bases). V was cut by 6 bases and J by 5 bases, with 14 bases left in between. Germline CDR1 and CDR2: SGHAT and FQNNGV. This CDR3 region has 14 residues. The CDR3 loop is CASRADSTDNEQFF. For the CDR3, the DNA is TGTGCCAGCAGGGCGGACTCCACCGACAATGAGCAGTTCTTC.

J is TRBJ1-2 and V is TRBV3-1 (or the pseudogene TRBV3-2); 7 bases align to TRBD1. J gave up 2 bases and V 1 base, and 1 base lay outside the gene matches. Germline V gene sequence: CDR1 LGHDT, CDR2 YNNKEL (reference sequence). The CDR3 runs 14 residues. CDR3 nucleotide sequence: TGTGCCAGCAGCCAAGCGACAGGGAACTATGGCTACACCTTC. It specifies CASSQATGNYGYTF.

CDR3 protein: CASGLVRGGSISDTQYF. The CDR3, as DNA: TGTGCTAGTGGTTTGGTACGTGGGGGGTCAATTAGCGATACGCAGTATTTT. The V call is TRBV12-5, the J call TRBJ2-3; D might be TRBD2 (6 bases). Deletions cut 0 bases from V and 6 bases from J, with 19 bases between. In germline, CDR1 is LGHNT, CDR2 FRNRAP. The CDR3 is made up of 17 amino acids.

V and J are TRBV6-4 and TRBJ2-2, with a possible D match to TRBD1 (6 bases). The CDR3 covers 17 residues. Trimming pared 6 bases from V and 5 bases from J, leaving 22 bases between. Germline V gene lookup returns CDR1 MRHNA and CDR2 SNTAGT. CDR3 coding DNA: TGTGCCAGCAGCCCAGTCCCACCTACAGGGCGGACCGGGGAGCTGTTTTTT. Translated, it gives CASSPVPPTGRTGELFF.

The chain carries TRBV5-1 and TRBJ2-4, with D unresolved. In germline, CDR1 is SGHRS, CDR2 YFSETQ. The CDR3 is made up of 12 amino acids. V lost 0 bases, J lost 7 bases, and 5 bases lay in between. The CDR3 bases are TGCGCCAGCAGCTTGGTAGAGAACATTCAGTACTTC. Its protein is CASSLVENIQYF.

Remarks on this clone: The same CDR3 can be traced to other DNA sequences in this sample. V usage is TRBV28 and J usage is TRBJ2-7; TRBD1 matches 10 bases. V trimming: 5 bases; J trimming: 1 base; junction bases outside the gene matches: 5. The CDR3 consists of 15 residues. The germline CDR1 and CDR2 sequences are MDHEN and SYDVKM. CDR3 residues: CASSRPGQGSYEQYF. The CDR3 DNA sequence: TGTGCCAGCAGTCGTCCGGGACAGGGGTCCTACGAGCAGTACTTC.

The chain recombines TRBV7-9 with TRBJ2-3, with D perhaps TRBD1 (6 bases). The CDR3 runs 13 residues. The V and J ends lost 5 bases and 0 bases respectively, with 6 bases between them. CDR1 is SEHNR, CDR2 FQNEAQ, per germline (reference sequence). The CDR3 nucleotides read TGTGCCAGCAGCGGGGGCAGCACAGATACGCAGTATTTT. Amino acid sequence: CASSGGSTDTQYF.